This record looks at one T cell receptor (beta chain) sequence and its context. Its antigen is currently unknown. CDR3 length: 16 residues. Trimming removed 3 bases at V and 5 bases at J, with 19 bases between. Germline-derived CDR1 and CDR2 are ENHRY and SYGVKD. The data were produced by immunoSEQ multiplex PCR, yet TCRdb's version contains in-frame clones alone and is incomplete. Counted here are about 160,000 clones, around 90% occurring once; the ten biggest clones make up under 4%. The entry originates in a study of T cell responses to AZD1222 COVID-19 vaccine. Study-wide points: Spike-specific TCR breadth and depth both grew after two AZD1222 doses. The donors showed a predominance of white British ancestry and of females, with possible underestimation of clonal diversity.

The source of this sequence is an adult who received the AZD1222 COVID-19 vaccine. The gene calls are TRBV10-3 and TRBJ1-1, with D maybe TRBD1 (5 bases). Sequences were derived from peripheral blood, sampled 28 days after the second AZD1222 dose. The CDR3 sequence: CAISDTPRDRTTEAFF. The CDR3 DNA reads as TGTGCCATCAGTGATACCCCCAGGGATAGAACAACTGAAGCTTTCTTT.